This T cell receptor beta chain stems from a study of human thymus T cells. This table comes from immunoSEQ multiplex PCR, and its TCRdb copy is limited to in-frame clones, with some not included. The sample consists of tens of thousands of clones, around 96% of them appearing once. This CDR3 is built from 16 residues. Trimming at V came to 0 bases and at J to 7 bases, leaving 12 bases not matched to a gene. Germline lookup yields CDR1 SGHTA and CDR2 FQGNSA. Resections removed during corrective heart surgery provided the thymus tissue used. This clone appeared a single time. The chain is built from TRBV7-2 and TRBJ2-7; 7 positions agree with TRBD1. The receptor comes from a boy in the first two years of life with a congenital heart defect but otherwise immunologically healthy. Sequencing was done on a sample of thymus tissue. This CDR3 is CASSLAGQALWGEQYF. The DNA of the CDR3 is TGTGCCAGCAGCTTAGCCGGACAGGCCCTTTGGGGAGAGCAGTACTTC.